This paragraph covers one T cell receptor beta chain sequence. This sample stems from a study of blood T cell repertoires in COVID-19. Original analysis: Quantification of nucleated cells was approximated via reference gene primer amplification. Assay: immunoSEQ multiplex PCR; the TCRdb copy retains only in-frame clones and omits some. The V and J calls and clone size come from that table; D and trimming were worked out from the DNA. The sample includes fewer than 15,000 clones, more than 65% seen only once; the top ten take 25% to 35%. The sequence came from a human donor in a cohort sampled during active COVID-19. Sequenced: peripheral blood.

The CDR3 loop reads CASGVAGGIKEQYF. The CDR3 bases are TGTGCCAGCGGTGTAGCGGGAGGGATTAAGGAGCAGTACTTC. V is TRBV27 and J is TRBJ2-7; TRBD2 agrees at 11 bases. The germline V gene encodes CDR1 MNHEY and CDR2 SMNVEV (reference sequence). J was trimmed by 7 bases and V by 8 bases; bases with no gene match: 10. This CDR3 is built from 14 residues.